Listed here are 7 T cell receptor beta chains from one sample, sequenced in a study of a mutant IDH1 vaccine in newly diagnosed glioma. Time point of the sample: baseline, week 1 (first vaccination visit). Treatment denoted: pre-vaccination baseline after standard-of-care therapy. Repertoires were generated with immunoSEQ multiplex PCR, while TCRdb's copy carries only in-frame clones and drops some. This sample yields 98,000 or so clones, of which approximately 90% are seen a single time; approximately 0.58% belongs to the top ten. The sequenced sample was PBMCs, obtained from a glioma patient treated with radiotherapy, temozolomide or both. These receptors came from a woman in her fifties or sixties with glioma.

This clone was seen a few times. The rearrangement links TRBV19 to TRBJ1-2, with 7 bases lining up with TRBD1. V lost 4 bases, J lost 2 bases, and 7 bases stayed unmatched. The CDR3 spans 15 residues. Germline V gene data show CDR1 as LNHDA and CDR2 as SQIVND (reference sequence). The CDR3 coding sequence is TGTGCCAGTAGTACTCGACAGGGAGGAAACTATGGCTACACCTTC. Translated, it gives CASSTRQGGNYGYTF.

CDR3 bases: TGCGCCAGCAGCCAAACACTAGCGGGAGGGGAAGAGCAGTACTTC. Its protein product is CASSQTLAGGEEQYF. The chain recombines TRBV4-1 with TRBJ2-7; 13 positions agree with TRBD2. The germline CDR1 and CDR2 sequences are MGHRA and YSYEKL. This CDR3 region has 15 residues. V gave up 2 bases and J gave up 7 bases; unmatched junction bases: 5.

V usage is TRBV7-8 and J usage is TRBJ1-2; unclear D gene. Germline loops: CDR1 SGHVS, CDR2 FQNEAQ. This CDR3 spans 12 amino acids. Trimming stripped 5 bases from V and 14 bases from J, with 18 bases between. CDR3 nucleotides: TGTGCCAGCAGCCCCGACGGGATCTTGGGGACCTTC. This encodes CASSPDGILGTF. The whole variable domain, remainder taken from reference TRBV7-8 and TRBJ1-2, is GAGVSQSPRYKVAKRGQDVALRCDPISGHVSLFWYQQALGQGPEFLTYFQNEAQLDKSGLPSDRFFAERPEGSVSTLKIQRTQQEDSAVYLCASSPDGILGTFGSGTRLTVV.

The chain carries TRBV7-9 and TRBJ1-2; 10 bases line up with TRBD1. V gave up 5 bases and J gave up 3 bases; unmatched junction bases: 3. The length of the CDR3 is 14 residues. The V gene's germline CDR1 is SEHNR and CDR2 FQNEAQ (reference sequence). CDR3 protein: CASSQGQGHYGYTF. The CDR3 DNA sequence: TGTGCCAGCAGCCAGGGACAGGGGCACTATGGCTACACCTTC. The entire variable domain, with the rest obtained from reference TRBV7-9 and TRBJ1-2, is as follows: DTGVSQNPRHKITKRGQNVTFRCDPISEHNRLYWYRQTLGQGPEFLTYFQNEAQLEKSRLLSDRFSAERPKGSFSTLEIQRTEQGDSAMYLCASSQGQGHYGYTFGSGTRLTVV.

CDR3 coding DNA: TGTGCCAGCGAAACGGACACTGAAGCTTTCTTT. Translating gives CASETDTEAFF. J is TRBJ1-1 and V is TRBV27; D is ambiguous. Germline CDR1 MNHEY, CDR2 SMNVEV (reference sequence). The germline V and J ends were trimmed by 8 bases and 3 bases, with 7 bases remaining between them. The CDR3 length is 11 residues.

The gene calls are TRBV6-5 and TRBJ1-5; a possible D gene is TRBD1 (6 bases). Trimming cost V 6 bases and J 1 base, with 13 bases left between them. The CDR3 loop spans 15 amino acids. Germline lookup yields CDR1 MNHEY and CDR2 SVGAGI. CDR3 protein: CASRNRVSSNQPQHF. CDR3 bases: TGTGCCAGCAGAAACAGGGTTTCGAGCAATCAGCCCCAGCATTTT.

This chain uses TRBV2 with TRBJ2-3; a weak D match, TRBD1 (6 bases). Trimming took 6 bases from V and 4 from J, leaving 11 bases between them. Germline CDR1 SNHLY, CDR2 FYNNEI. CDR3 size: 13 residues. The CDR3 is CASRLDRADTQYF. The CDR3 DNA sequence: TGTGCCAGCAGGCTGGACAGAGCAGATACGCAGTATTTT. Looking up the rest from reference TRBV2 and TRBJ2-3 gives the full variable domain: EPEVTQTPSHQVTQMGQEVILRCVPISNHLYFYWYRQILGQKVEFLVSFYNNEISEKSEIFDDQFSVERPDGSNFTLKIRSTKLEDSAMYFCASRLDRADTQYFGPGTRLTVL.